The 22 T cell receptor beta chains presented below share a single source sample, sequenced in a study of T cell responses to AZD1222 COVID-19 vaccine (dated by TCRdb to 2020 to 2022). The library was made by the immunoSEQ multiplex PCR assay. Entries here come from immuneACCESS through TCRdb and include only in-frame sequences with V and J called. Some clones fail to appear in such tables; in the studies checked, an unresolved V gene covers under half of the shortfall, and the cause of the remainder is unknown. The sample profile shows under 200,000 clones; more than 85% of them were found once. The top ten clonotypes cover around 4.3% of the sample. Read against the paper, the sample's time point label means: baseline before first vaccination. This specimen was peripheral blood, taken on day 0 of AZD1222 vaccination. The source of these receptors is an adult in good health.

The chain employs TRBV4-2 and TRBJ1-2; D not resolved. Germline CDR1 and CDR2: LGHNA and YNFKEQ. CDR3 size: 15 residues. V lost 0 bases to trimming and J lost 7 bases, with 15 bases between them. CDR3 in DNA: TGTGCCAGCAGCCAAGATGTATTCGCATACTCTGGCTACACCTTC. This translates into CASSQDVFAYSGYTF.

The chain joins TRBV3-1 (or the pseudogene TRBV3-2) to TRBJ2-7; unclear D gene. V was cut by 0 bases and J by 6 bases, with 6 bases left in between. CDR3 size: 12 residues. Germline V gene lookup returns CDR1 LGHDT and CDR2 YNNKEL (reference sequence). DNA for the CDR3: TGTGCCAGCAGCCAAGATGTAGGCGAGCAGTACTTC. The encoded protein is CASSQDVGEQYF.

The rearrangement links TRBV27 to TRBJ1-1; TRBD1 matches at 7 bases. Germline V gene data show CDR1 as MNHEY and CDR2 as SMNVEV (reference sequence). With V trimmed by 5 bases and J by 6 bases, 9 bases remained unmatched. The CDR3 has 14 amino acids. CDR3 protein: CASSLTGWGAEAFF. The CDR3 DNA sequence: TGTGCCAGCAGTCTGACAGGGTGGGGGGCTGAAGCTTTCTTT.

The chain combines TRBV5-1 with TRBJ2-2; 8 positions match TRBD2. There are 15 residues in the CDR3. Germline V lookup: CDR1 SGHRS, CDR2 YFSETQ. V dropped 4 bases and J dropped 0; count of bases not matched to a gene: 2. This chain's CDR3 is CASSPGGTNTGELFF. The CDR3, as DNA: TGCGCCAGCAGCCCGGGAGGGACGAACACCGGGGAGCTGTTTTTT.

The rearrangement joins TRBV27 to TRBJ2-7; D tentatively fits TRBD1 or TRBD2 (5 bases each). In germline, CDR1 is MNHEY, CDR2 SMNVEV (reference sequence). The CDR3 runs 14 residues. V was clipped by 4 bases and J by 3 bases, with 13 bases between them. CDR3 coding DNA: TGTGCCAGCAGTTCTTCCGGGACCTACTACGAGCAGTACTTC. This gives the protein CASSSSGTYYEQYF.

This chain connects TRBV27 to TRBJ2-2; D gene ambiguous. The V and J ends lost 11 bases and 4 bases respectively, with 11 bases between them. The CDR3 totals 12 residues. The germline V gene has CDR1 MNHEY and CDR2 SMNVEV (reference sequence). DNA of the CDR3: TGTGCCTTTTCAGGCCGCACCGGGGAGCTGTTTTTT. Amino acids: CAFSGRTGELFF.

The V gene is TRBV7-2, the J gene TRBJ2-1, with 11 bases that match TRBD2. This CDR3 contains 15 residues. The germline CDR1 and CDR2 sequences are SGHTA and FQGNSA. The V gene end was trimmed by 1 base and the J gene end by 6 bases; junction bases not matched to a gene: 2. CDR3 DNA: TGTGCCAGCAGCTTAGGACTAGCGGGACTCAATGAGCAGTTCTTC. Protein sequence: CASSLGLAGLNEQFF.

The genes are TRBV24-1 and TRBJ2-2; D gene uncertain. This CDR3 is built from 13 residues. Germline lookup yields CDR1 KGHDR and CDR2 SFDVKD. V was shortened by 0 bases and J by 6 bases, with 4 bases between the two germline ends. The CDR3 DNA is TGTGCCACCAGTGATTTGAAGGCCGGGGAGCTGTTTTTT. It codes for CATSDLKAGELFF.

The chain has TRBV28 and TRBJ2-7; D perhaps matches TRBD2 (6 bases). Trimming took 3 bases from V and 7 from J, leaving 19 bases between them. The CDR3 spans 15 residues. CDR1 and CDR2 from the germline V gene are MDHEN and SYDVKM. The chain's CDR3 is CASSFGSGAEGEQYF. The CDR3 bases are TGTGCCAGCAGTTTCGGGTCGGGAGCGGAGGGTGAGCAGTACTTC.

The CDR3 reads CASSFGTSGGASGELFF. CDR3 bases: TGTGCCAGCAGTTTCGGGACTAGCGGGGGGGCCTCCGGGGAGCTGTTTTTT. This chain joins TRBV27 and TRBJ2-2; 16 positions match TRBD2. V was pared by 3 bases and J by 6 bases, with 4 bases of the junction left unmatched. This CDR3 contains 17 residues. CDR1 and CDR2 (germline): MNHEY, SMNVEV (reference sequence).

This clone was seen just once. The chain joins TRBV9 to TRBJ1-1; no definite D call. Germline V gene data show CDR1 as SGDLS and CDR2 as YYNGEE. The CDR3 spans 13 residues. The V end was cut by 1 base, the J end by 3 bases, with 7 bases between. DNA of the CDR3: TGTGCCAGCAGCGTACTAGATTACACTGAAGCTTTCTTT. Encoded protein: CASSVLDYTEAFF.

V usage is TRBV19 and J usage is TRBJ1-2; the D is unclear. The CDR3 extends over 18 amino acids. Trimming removed 1 base at V and 5 bases at J, with 23 bases between. CDR1 is LNHDA, CDR2 SQIVND, per germline (reference sequence). In DNA form, the CDR3 reads TGTGCCAGTAGTATAGTGGGAGGCCCGCCATCGTCTTCTTATGGCTACACCTTC. Its protein is CASSIVGGPPSSSYGYTF.

The chain employs TRBV5-1 and TRBJ1-4; D unresolved. Trimming pared 0 bases from V and 5 bases from J, leaving 14 bases between. Germline lookup yields CDR1 SGHRS and CDR2 YFSETQ. The CDR3 contains 16 residues. As DNA, the CDR3 is TGCGCCAGCAGCTTGGAGGTTTACGGTGGAAATGAAAAACTGTTTTTT. Its protein product is CASSLEVYGGNEKLFF. The entire variable domain, with the rest obtained from reference TRBV5-1 and TRBJ1-4, is as follows: KAGVTQTPRYLIKTRGQQVTLSCSPISGHRSVSWYQQTPGQGLQFLFEYFSETQRNKGNFPGRFSGRQFSNSRSEMNVSTLELGDSALYLCASSLEVYGGNEKLFFGSGTQLSVL.

About this clone: Distinct nucleotide sequences in the sample also encode this CDR3. The chain couples TRBV5-4 to TRBJ1-2, with D unclear. From germline, CDR1 is SGHNT and CDR2 YYREEE (reference sequence). Trimming shortened V by 0 bases and J by 2 bases, and 5 bases separated the two germline ends. CDR3 length: 13 amino acids. Here the CDR3 reads CASSLEQNYGYTF. As DNA, the CDR3 is TGTGCCAGCAGCTTGGAACAAAACTATGGCTACACCTTC.

The chain joins TRBV6-5 to TRBJ2-2; D is possibly TRBD2 (5 bases). CDR3 length: 15 amino acids. Looked up from germline, CDR1 is MNHEY and CDR2 is SVGAGI. Between the trimmed V and J ends, which lost 10 bases and 4 bases, there was a span of 19 bases. The CDR3 DNA reads as TGTGCCACACGGGGTACGGGTGGTGGCACCGGGGAGCTGTTTTTT. Its protein product is CATRGTGGGTGELFF.

This chain joins TRBV11-2 and TRBJ1-6, with D maybe TRBD1 (5 bases). Trimming removed 1 base from V and 6 bases from J, with 10 bases in between. The CDR3 runs to 15 residues. CDR1 is SGHAT and CDR2 is FQNNGV in the germline V gene. The CDR3 sequence is CASSLGGHLNSPLHF. CDR3 nucleotide sequence: TGTGCCAGCAGCTTAGGTGGACACCTTAATTCACCCCTCCACTTT.

In this sample, this clone turned up once. This chain links TRBV19 with TRBJ1-5, with D uncertain. The CDR3 loop spans 15 amino acids. Trimming took off 5 bases at V and 3 bases at J, with 14 bases between the two ends. The germline CDR1 and CDR2 sequences are LNHDA and SQIVND (reference sequence). CDR3 sequence reads: CASSWGGQNNQPQHF. The CDR3 DNA is TGTGCCAGTAGTTGGGGTGGGCAGAACAATCAGCCCCAGCATTTT.

The genes are TRBV2 and TRBJ1-2; D perhaps matches TRBD1 (5 bases). V lost 2 bases and J lost 1, with 11 bases in between. The V gene's germline CDR1 is SNHLY and CDR2 FYNNEI. This CDR3 region has 15 residues. Here the CDR3 reads CASSEPRQYNYGYTF. CDR3 coding DNA: TGTGCCAGCAGTGAACCCCGACAGTATAACTATGGCTACACCTTC.

The chain carries TRBV13 and TRBJ2-1; TRBD2 might be the D (5 bases). The CDR3 sequence is 15 residues long. Germline CDR1 is PRHDT and CDR2 is FYEKMQ (reference sequence). The V gene lost 7 bases and the J gene lost 8 bases, with 21 bases spanning the gap. DNA of the CDR3: TGTGCCAGCACCTGCTGGGTCTTAAGGAGGTATGAGCAGTTCTTC. Residues: CASTCWVLRRYEQFF.

This clone occurred once. The V and J genes are TRBV6-5 and TRBJ1-1; 8 nucleotides line up with TRBD1. After removal of 8 bases from V and 10 bases from J, the junction contained 6 bases not matched to a gene. There are 11 residues in the CDR3. CDR1 MNHEY and CDR2 SVGAGI come from the germline V gene. CDR3 in amino acids: CASRQGIIAFF. CDR3 in DNA: TGTGCCAGCCGACAGGGGATAATAGCTTTCTTT.

This chain links TRBV12-3 or TRBV12-4 with TRBJ1-1; possibly TRBD1 for D (5 bases). CDR3 length equals 13 residues. Trimming shortened V by 7 bases and J by 3 bases, and 12 bases separated the two germline ends. CDR3 in DNA: TGTGCCAGCACCCTGACCAGGGACACTGAAGCTTTCTTT. Amino acids: CASTLTRDTEAFF.

This clone was counted a single time. The chain links TRBV10-2 to TRBJ2-2; D remains unclear. V was cut by 1 base and J by 6 bases, with 9 bases left in between. There are 14 residues in the CDR3. The germline V gene has CDR1 WSHSY and CDR2 SAAADI. DNA for the CDR3: TGCGCCAGCAGTGAGTTATTTGGTCCCGGGGAGCTGTTTTTT. It codes for CASSELFGPGELFF.